The clone carrying this T cell receptor (beta chain) was seen many times. Its matching antigen is unknown. This record belongs to a study of response to subunit inactivated influenza vaccine. Study-level findings and limits: There was a suggestion from the authors that each seasonal influenza vaccination recruits few new T cells.

Trimming at V came to 6 bases and at J to 6 bases, leaving 4 bases not matched to a gene. The CDR3 runs 13 residues. TCRdb reprocessed the RT-PCR reads with MiXCR, giving one entry per CDR3 protein. The repertoire holds roughly 780,000 distinct CDR3 sequences, about 18% seen once, with roughly a tenth in the top ten. The clonotype was recovered from a man aged 50 or older who received an inactivated influenza vaccine. This chain links TRBV12-3 or TRBV12-4 with TRBJ1-2, with TRBD1 identical over 10 bases. Specimen: PBMCs from blood, collected less than 6 days after vaccination. The DNA of the CDR3 is TGTGCCAGCAGCTCCGGGACAGGGGATGGCTACACCTTC. Translated, it gives CASSSGTGDGYTF.